The clone carrying this T cell receptor beta chain was recorded many times. Its antigen remains unknown. Alpha and beta constant-region primers primed reverse transcription of approximately 500 ng RNA. Separate chain-specific third strand synthesis with multiplexing indices produced the alpha and beta libraries. Ligation attached cDNA to a 5' RACE adapter that carried a random hexamer and SP2 site. TCRdb ran MiXCR on the 5' RACE reads and lists one entry per CDR3 protein. Here the sample spans 11,000 or so distinct CDR3 sequences, 5.1% being singletons. These data originate in a study of HIV-infected patients and healthy controls. The study's findings and limits: Slight age and sex differences between study cohorts did not explain the diversity differences. Mean usage of eight alpha and eight beta V genes differed significantly in HIV-infected patients versus controls. Compared with untreated HIV+ repertoires, healthy controls showed roughly threefold more distinct CDR3s and higher Shannon diversity.

Whole blood was used without fractionation, so all unsorted peripheral T cells were included. The V end was cut by 6 bases, the J end by 1 base, with 17 bases between. Germline V gene data show CDR1 as SQVTM and CDR2 as ANQGSEA. The CDR3 covers 15 residues. This clonotype was obtained from an adult in good health. What was sequenced was blood. The rearrangement uses TRBV29-1 and TRBJ2-3, with D maybe TRBD2 (5 bases). The CDR3 DNA follows: TGCAGCGTAATCCTGGAGAGCGGCCGCACAGATACGCAGTATTTT. Translation: CSVILESGRTDTQYF.